A single sample gave rise to the 8 T cell receptor beta chains below, sequenced in a study of post-analysis software for immune sequencing data. TCR beta cDNA libraries had unique molecular identifiers. TCRdb independently ran MiXCR on the PCR reads; one entry per CDR3 protein. The repertoire holds 700,000 to 900,000 distinct CDR3 sequences, more than 45% seen once, with roughly 4.5% in the top ten. General study findings and limits: In patients, TRBV5-6, TRBV5-1 and TRBV20-1 belonged to five or six TRBV segments found more frequently than in controls.

No antigen has been identified for these receptors. Sequencing used blood. These receptors were obtained from a girl between 10 and 17 years old with multiple sclerosis.

V is TRBV6-5 and J is TRBJ1-2; tentative D call: TRBD1 (5 bases). Germline CDR1 is MNHEY and CDR2 is SVGAGI. Trimming stripped 5 bases from V and 8 bases from J, with 15 bases between. This CDR3 contains 13 residues. CDR3 sequence (DNA): TGTGCCAGCAGTGCCCCCCAGGGCAGAGGCTACACCTTC. Its protein is CASSAPQGRGYTF.

The V and J genes are TRBV7-9 and TRBJ2-7; D may be TRBD1 or TRBD2 (6 bases each). The germline V gene encodes CDR1 SEHNR and CDR2 FQNEAQ (reference sequence). Trimming removed 6 bases from V and 2 bases from J, with 20 bases in between. The CDR3 loop spans 16 amino acids. This chain's CDR3 is CASRVEVGGGPYEQYF. CDR3 bases: TGTGCCAGCAGGGTGGAAGTTGGAGGGGGGCCCTACGAGCAGTACTTC.

The V and J genes are TRBV29-1 and TRBJ2-3; D is undetermined. The CDR3 spans 12 residues. The germline V gene encodes CDR1 SQVTM and CDR2 ANQGSEA. V shed 0 bases and J shed 8 bases, with 9 bases lying between them. The CDR3 sequence: CSVEDLRRTQYF. The DNA of the CDR3 is TGCAGCGTTGAAGATCTTCGGCGTACGCAGTATTTT.

CDR3 loop: CATSRGMGAANYGYTF. CDR3 coding DNA: TGTGCCACCAGCAGAGGAATGGGTGCGGCTAACTATGGCTACACCTTC. This chain connects TRBV15 to TRBJ1-2, with unresolved D. The CDR3 contains 16 residues. V dropped 1 base and J dropped 0 bases, with 12 bases sitting between them. The germline V gene encodes CDR1 LNHNV and CDR2 YYDKDF (reference sequence). The entire variable domain, with the rest obtained from reference TRBV15 and TRBJ1-2, is as follows: DAMVIQNPRYQVTQFGKPVTLSCSQTLNHNVMYWYQQKSSQAPKLLFHYYDKDFNNEADTPDNFQSRRPNTSFCFLDIRSPGLGDTAMYLCATSRGMGAANYGYTFGSGTRLTVV.

The chain links TRBV7-9 to TRBJ2-1, with a possible D match to TRBD2 (6 bases). Germline V gene data show CDR1 as SEHNR and CDR2 as FQNEAQ (reference sequence). Trimming took 6 bases from V and 6 from J, leaving 12 bases between them. The CDR3 spans 13 residues. CDR3 loop: CASRNGSPNEQFF. CDR3 sequence (DNA): TGTGCCAGCAGGAACGGGAGTCCCAATGAGCAGTTCTTC. Using reference TRBV7-9 and TRBJ2-1 for the parts outside the CDR3, the full variable domain is DTGVSQNPRHKITKRGQNVTFRCDPISEHNRLYWYRQTLGQGPEFLTYFQNEAQLEKSRLLSDRFSAERPKGSFSTLEIQRTEQGDSAMYLCASRNGSPNEQFFGPGTRLTVL.

This sequence joins TRBV5-1 and TRBJ2-3, with D unclear. The ends were cut back, 2 bases at V and 4 bases at J, with 8 bases in the middle. Germline V lookup: CDR1 SGHRS, CDR2 YFSETQ. This CDR3 comprises 13 residues. As DNA, the CDR3 is TGCGCCAGCAGCTTACGACGGGCAGATACGCAGTATTTT. Translating gives CASSLRRADTQYF.

V usage is TRBV30 and J usage is TRBJ2-7; TRBD2 matches 10 bases. The V gene end was trimmed by 7 bases and the J gene end by 4 bases; junction bases not matched to a gene: 4. The CDR3 loop spans 12 amino acids. Germline V gene lookup returns CDR1 GTSNPN and CDR2 SVGIG (reference sequence). The CDR3 DNA reads as TGTGCCTCCGGGACTAGCGCGTACGAGCAGTACTTC. The encoded protein is CASGTSAYEQYF.

The chain recombines TRBV24-1 with TRBJ2-1; D may correspond to TRBD1 or TRBD2 (5 bases each). Trimming left V 5 bases short and J 10 bases short, with 14 bases between. The CDR3 extends over 13 amino acids. The germline V gene encodes CDR1 KGHDR and CDR2 SFDVKD. Here the CDR3 DNA reads TGTGCCACCAGTGGCATCCCGGGACGAGAGCAGTTCTTC. It translates to CATSGIPGREQFF.